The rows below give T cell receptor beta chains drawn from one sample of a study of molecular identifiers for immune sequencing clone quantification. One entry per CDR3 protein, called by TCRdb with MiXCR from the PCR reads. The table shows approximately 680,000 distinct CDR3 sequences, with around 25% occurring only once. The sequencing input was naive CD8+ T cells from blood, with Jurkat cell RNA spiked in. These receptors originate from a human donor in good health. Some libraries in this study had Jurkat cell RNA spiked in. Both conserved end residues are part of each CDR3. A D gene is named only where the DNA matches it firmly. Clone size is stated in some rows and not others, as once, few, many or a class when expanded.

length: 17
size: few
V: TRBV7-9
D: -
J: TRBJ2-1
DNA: TGTGCCAGCAGCCAAAAAGGTGGCCGAGGTTCCTACAATGAGCAGTTCTTC
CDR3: CASSQKGGRGSYNEQFF

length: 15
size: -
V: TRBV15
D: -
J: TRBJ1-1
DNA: TGTGCCACCAGCAAGGGCGGGGGAATCAGGACTGAAGCTTTCTTT
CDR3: CATSKGGGIRTEAFF

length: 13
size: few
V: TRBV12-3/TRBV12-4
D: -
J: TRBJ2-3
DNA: TGTGCCACGCAACCCGCGGGCTTAAATACGCAGTATTTT
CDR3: CATQPAGLNTQYF

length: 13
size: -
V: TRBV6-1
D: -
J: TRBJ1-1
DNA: TGTGTCAGCAGTGCCCCGTTGAACACTGAAGCTTTCTTT
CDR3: CVSSAPLNTEAFF

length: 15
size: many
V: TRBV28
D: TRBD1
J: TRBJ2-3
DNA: TGTGCCAGCAGTTTATTTGGGACAGGGATGGATACGCAGTATTTT
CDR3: CASSLFGTGMDTQYF

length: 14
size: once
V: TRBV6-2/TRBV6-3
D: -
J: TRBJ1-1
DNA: TGTGCCAGCCCCAGCGCGGGCCCGCCAGGGGCAGCTTTCTTT
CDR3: CASPSAGPPGAAFF

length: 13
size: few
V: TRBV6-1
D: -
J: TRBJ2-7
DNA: TGTGCCAGCAGTTCGGACAGTTTGTACGAGCAGTACTTC
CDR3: CASSSDSLYEQYF

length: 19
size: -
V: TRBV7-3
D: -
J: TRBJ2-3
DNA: TGTGCCAGCAGCTTACGCGCAGGGGAGTCCTTAACTAGCACAGGTACGCAGTATTTT
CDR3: CASSLRAGESLTSTGTQYF

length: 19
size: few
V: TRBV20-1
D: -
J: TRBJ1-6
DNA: TGCAGTGCTAGGAGCTTAGGATCAGTTTTACACTCCTATAATTCACCCCTCCACTTT
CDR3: CSARSLGSVLHSYNSPLHF

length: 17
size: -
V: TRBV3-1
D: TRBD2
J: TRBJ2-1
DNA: TGTGCCAGCAGCCAAGGGACTAGCGGGAGTACCTACAATGAGCAGTTCTTC
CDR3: CASSQGTSGSTYNEQFF

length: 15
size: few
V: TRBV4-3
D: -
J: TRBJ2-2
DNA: TGCGCCAGCAGCCAAGATCAGTGGGGAAACGGGGAGCTGTTTTTT
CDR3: CASSQDQWGNGELFF

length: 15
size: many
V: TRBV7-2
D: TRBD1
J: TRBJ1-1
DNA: TGTGCCAGCAGCTTAGATACAGGGGAGAACACTGAAGCTTTCTTT
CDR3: CASSLDTGENTEAFF

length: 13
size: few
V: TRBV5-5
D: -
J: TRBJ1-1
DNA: TGTGCCAGCAGCTCTCGATGGAACACTGAAGCTTTCTTT
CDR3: CASSSRWNTEAFF

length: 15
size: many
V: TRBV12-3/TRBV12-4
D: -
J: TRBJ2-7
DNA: TGTGCCAGCAGGCCCGGTGGGCTCGACTCCTACGAGCAGTACTTC
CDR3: CASRPGGLDSYEQYF

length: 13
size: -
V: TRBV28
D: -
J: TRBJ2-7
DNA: TGTGCCAGCTCCCCTAGGGTCGCAGGCGAGCAGTACTTC
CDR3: CASSPRVAGEQYF

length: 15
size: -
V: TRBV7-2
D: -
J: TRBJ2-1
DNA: TGTGCCAGCAGCTTAGGGCCAGTCTCCTACCTCGGGCAGTTCTTC
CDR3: CASSLGPVSYLGQFF

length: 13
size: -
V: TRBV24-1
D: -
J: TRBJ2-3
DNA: TGTGCCACCAGTGATTTGGCCGGGGATACGCAGTATTTT
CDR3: CATSDLAGDTQYF

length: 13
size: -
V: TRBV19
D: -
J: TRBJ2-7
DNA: TGTGCCAGTAGTACGGGGGACGGTGGGGAGCAGTACTTC
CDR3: CASSTGDGGEQYF

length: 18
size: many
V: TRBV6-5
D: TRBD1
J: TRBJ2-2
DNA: TGTGCCAGCAGTTACTCGGCCTGGACAGGGGCGAACACCGGGGAGCTGTTTTTT
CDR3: CASSYSAWTGANTGELFF

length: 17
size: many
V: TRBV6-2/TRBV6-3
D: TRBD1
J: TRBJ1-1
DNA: TGTGCCAGCAGTTACTCGAAGGGACAGCTAAGATACACTGAAGCTTTCTTT
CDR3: CASSYSKGQLRYTEAFF

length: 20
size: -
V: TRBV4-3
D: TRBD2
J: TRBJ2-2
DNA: TGCGCCAGCAGCCAAGATCGGGGCCGGGGACTAGCGGGGGGGCCCGGGGAGCTGTTTTTT
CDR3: CASSQDRGRGLAGGPGELFF

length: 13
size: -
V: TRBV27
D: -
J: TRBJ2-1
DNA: TGTGCCAGCAGCTCCCGTGGGGCGTATGAGCAGTTCTTC
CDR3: CASSSRGAYEQFF

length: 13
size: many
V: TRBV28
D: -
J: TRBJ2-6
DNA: TGTGCCAGCAGTGTGTCTGGGGCCAACGTCCTGACTTTC
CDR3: CASSVSGANVLTF

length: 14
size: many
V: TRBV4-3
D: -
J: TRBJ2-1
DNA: TGCGCCAGCAGCCCGGACAGCTCCTACAATGAGCAGTTCTTC
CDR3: CASSPDSSYNEQFF

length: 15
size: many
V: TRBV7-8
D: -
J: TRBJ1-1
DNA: TGTGCCAGCAGCTTAGCGCAGAGGGGCCCCACTGAAGCTTTCTTT
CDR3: CASSLAQRGPTEAFF

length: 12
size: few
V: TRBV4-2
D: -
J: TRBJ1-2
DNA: TGTGCCAGCAGCCATGGAGTCTATGGCTACACCTTC
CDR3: CASSHGVYGYTF

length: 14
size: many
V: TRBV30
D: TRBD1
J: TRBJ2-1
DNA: TGTGCCTGGAAGGACAGGGGGCTTTACAATGAGCAGTTCTTC
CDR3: CAWKDRGLYNEQFF

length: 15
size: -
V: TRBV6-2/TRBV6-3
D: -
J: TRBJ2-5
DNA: TGTGCCAGCAGTGAGTGGCGGGAATACCAAGCGCCCCAGTACTTC
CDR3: CASSEWREYQAPQYF

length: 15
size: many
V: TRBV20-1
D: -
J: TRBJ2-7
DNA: TGCAGTGCTAGAGACCCGGGACACACGGGGTTCGAGCAGTACTTC
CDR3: CSARDPGHTGFEQYF

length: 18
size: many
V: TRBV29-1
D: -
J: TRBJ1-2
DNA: TGCAGCGTTGAAGATCGGATGGCAAGGGCCACGTTTAACTATGGCTACACCTTC
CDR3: CSVEDRMARATFNYGYTF

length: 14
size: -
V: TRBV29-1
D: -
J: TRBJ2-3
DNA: TGCTGCGTTGTTGCCCGCGAACACACAGGTACGCAGTATTTT
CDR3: CCVVAREHTGTQYF

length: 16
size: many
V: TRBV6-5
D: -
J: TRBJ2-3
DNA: TGTGCCAGCAGTCAAAACAGGGATAGACATTTAGATACGCAGTATTTT
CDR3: CASSQNRDRHLDTQYF

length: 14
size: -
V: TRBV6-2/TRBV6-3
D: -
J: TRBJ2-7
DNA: TGTGCCAGCAGTTACTACGGGAGCGCCTACGAGCAGTACTTC
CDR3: CASSYYGSAYEQYF

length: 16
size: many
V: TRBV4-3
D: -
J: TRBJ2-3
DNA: TGCGCCAGCAGCCCAGCGAAGGGAGCGGGCACAGATACGCAGTATTTT
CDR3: CASSPAKGAGTDTQYF

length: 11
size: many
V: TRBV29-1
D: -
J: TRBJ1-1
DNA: TGCAGCGTCCACCTAAACACTGAAGCTTTCTTT
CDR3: CSVHLNTEAFF

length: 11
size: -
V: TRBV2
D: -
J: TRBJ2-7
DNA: TGTGCCAGCAGGGAATCCTACGAGCAGTACTTC
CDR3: CASRESYEQYF

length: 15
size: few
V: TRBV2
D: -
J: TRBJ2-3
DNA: TGTGCCAGCAGTGAAGAGGGACTCGACACAGATACGCAGTATTTT
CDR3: CASSEEGLDTDTQYF

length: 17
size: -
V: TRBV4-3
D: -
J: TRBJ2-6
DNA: TGCGCCAGCAGCCAAGACGTGGGGGGCACTGGGGCCAACGTCCTGACTTTC
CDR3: CASSQDVGGTGANVLTF

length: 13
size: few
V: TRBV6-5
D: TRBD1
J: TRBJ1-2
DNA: TGTGCCAGCAGTTACTCGAAGGGGGCCGGCTACACCTTC
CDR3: CASSYSKGAGYTF

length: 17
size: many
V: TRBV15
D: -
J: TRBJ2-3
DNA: TGTGCCACCAGCAGAGACGAGGGGATGATTCTGTCAGATACGCAGTATTTT
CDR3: CATSRDEGMILSDTQYF

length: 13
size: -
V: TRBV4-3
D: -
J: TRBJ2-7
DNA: TGCGCCAGCAGCCAAGGGCGACTGGTGGGGCAGTACTTC
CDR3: CASSQGRLVGQYF

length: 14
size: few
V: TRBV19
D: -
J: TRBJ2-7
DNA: TGTGCCAGTAGCGCGGGACCGACTTTAACGGGGCAGTACTTC
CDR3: CASSAGPTLTGQYF